A single sample is the source of the 32 T cell receptor beta chains below, sequenced in a study of shared clonotypes between healthy human individuals. The method was immunoSEQ multiplex PCR; TCRdb's version includes in-frame clones alone and lacks a portion of them. The data contain about 480,000 clones, 75% to 80% of them singletons. Sequenced: PBMCs. The receptors were gathered from a woman aged 35 to 49 in good health. Some clones in this sample may be carry-over from other donors' samples.

The rearrangement uses TRBV27 and TRBJ2-7; TRBD1 or TRBD2 may be the D gene (5 bases each). Trimming stripped 6 bases from V and 5 bases from J, with 23 bases between. Germline V CDR1 and CDR2: MNHEY, SMNVEV (reference sequence). The CDR3 covers 16 residues. In nucleotides, the CDR3 is TGTGCCAGCAGCCCCTGGGGGATGGGGTTGGGGCACGAGCAGTACTTC. It translates to CASSPWGMGLGHEQYF.

This clone was detected only once. In the same sample, other DNA sequences code for this CDR3. The chain employs TRBV28 and TRBJ2-7; D gene unclear. The CDR3 totals 13 residues. Trimming took 4 bases from V and 2 from J, leaving 9 bases between them. Looked up from germline, CDR1 is MDHEN and CDR2 is SYDVKM. The CDR3 loop reads CASSSPTPYEQYF. The CDR3 DNA follows: TGTGCCAGCAGTTCCCCCACCCCCTACGAGCAGTACTTC.

This clone was seen only once. The chain couples TRBV7-8 to TRBJ2-1; tentatively, D is TRBD2 (6 bases). Germline-derived CDR1 and CDR2 are SGHVS and FQNEAQ. Trimming removed 5 bases from V and 0 bases from J, with 14 bases in between. The CDR3 runs 16 residues. Here the CDR3 reads CASSAVAASSYNEQFF. CDR3 in DNA: TGTGCCAGCAGCGCAGTAGCGGCAAGCTCCTACAATGAGCAGTTCTTC.

The chain links TRBV18 to TRBJ1-3; D is uncertain. This CDR3 is built from 15 residues. Germline loops: CDR1 KGHSH, CDR2 LQKENI. V lost 2 bases and J lost 0, with 8 bases in between. The DNA of the CDR3 is TGTGCCAGCTCACCAAATGCTTTCTCTGGAAACACCATATATTTT. Translating it yields CASSPNAFSGNTIYF.

The sample holds one count of this clone. This chain uses TRBV5-4 with TRBJ2-5; D is unclear. Trimming took 4 bases from V and 1 from J, leaving 5 bases between them. Germline V lookup: CDR1 SGHNT, CDR2 YYREEE (reference sequence). The CDR3 has 12 amino acids. As DNA, the CDR3 is TGTGCCAGCAGCGGGTCCCAAGAGACCCAGTACTTC. Protein: CASSGSQETQYF.

V is TRBV30 and J is TRBJ2-6; D assignment may be TRBD1 or TRBD2 (5 bases each). V was trimmed by 1 base and J by 0 bases, leaving 19 bases between them. The CDR3 covers 19 residues. Germline V gene sequence: CDR1 GTSNPN, CDR2 SVGIG (reference sequence). The CDR3 reads CAWSEPPGPISSGANVLTF. The CDR3 DNA reads as TGTGCCTGGAGTGAGCCCCCGGGACCTATCTCCTCTGGGGCCAACGTCCTGACTTTC. The full variable domain, rest sourced from reference TRBV30 and TRBJ2-6, is SQTIHQWPATLVQPVGSPLSLECTVEGTSNPNLYWYRQAAGRGLQLLFYSVGIGQISSEVPQNLSASRPQDRQFILSSKKLLLSDSGFYLCAWSEPPGPISSGANVLTFGAGSRLTVL.

The gene calls are TRBV10-2 and TRBJ1-1, with D perhaps matching TRBD1 (5 bases). This CDR3 spans 15 amino acids. The germline V and J ends were trimmed by 3 bases and 0 bases, with 11 bases remaining between them. Per germline, CDR1 WSHSY and CDR2 SAAADI. CDR3 nucleotides: TGCGCCAGCAGTGAAGACAGACTCATGAACACTGAAGCTTTCTTT. This translates into CASSEDRLMNTEAFF.

The rearrangement uses TRBV9 and TRBJ2-1; TRBD2 is a possible D gene (5 bases). V was cut by 4 bases and J by 1 base, with 15 bases left in between. The length of the CDR3 is 16 residues. CDR1 is SGDLS, CDR2 YYNGEE, per germline. The DNA for the CDR3 is TGTGCCAGCAGCTCCCGGGGTAGGGTGTCCTACAATGAGCAGTTCTTC. The encoded protein is CASSSRGRVSYNEQFF. Full variable domain (missing parts from reference TRBV9 and TRBJ2-1): DSGVTQTPKHLITATGQRVTLRCSPRSGDLSVYWYQQSLDQGLQFLIQYYNGEERAKGNILERFSAQQFPDLHSELNLSSLELGDSALYFCASSSRGRVSYNEQFFGPGTRLTVL.

This clone was seen a few times. The rearrangement uses TRBV7-9 and TRBJ1-1, with 7 nucleotides matching TRBD1. CDR1 and CDR2 from the germline V gene are SEHNR and FQNEAQ (reference sequence). This CDR3 is built from 15 residues. V lost 6 bases to trimming and J lost 2 bases; unmatched junction nucleotides: 9. This CDR3 reads CASRNPGQKNTEAFF. The CDR3 DNA follows: TGTGCCAGCAGAAATCCGGGACAGAAAAACACTGAAGCTTTCTTT.

The chain combines TRBV4-1 with TRBJ2-1, with TRBD1 as a possible D gene (6 bases). Germline loops: CDR1 MGHRA, CDR2 YSYEKL. The CDR3 length is 16 residues. Trimming took 4 bases from V and 4 from J, leaving 17 bases between them. The CDR3: CASSPAGTTVYNEQFF. The CDR3 nucleotides are TGCGCCAGCAGCCCTGCAGGGACAACCGTTTACAATGAGCAGTTCTTC.

The chain uses TRBV5-1 and TRBJ1-2; TRBD1 agrees at 8 bases. Germline V gene sequence: CDR1 SGHRS, CDR2 YFSETQ. Trimming cost V 0 bases and J 4 bases; bases outside gene matches: 8. The CDR3 length is 16 residues. The CDR3 loop reads CASSLAGAGGFYGYTF. CDR3 coding DNA: TGCGCCAGCAGCTTGGCCGGGGCAGGGGGCTTCTATGGCTACACCTTC. Combining the CDR3 with reference TRBV5-1 and TRBJ1-2 gives the whole variable domain KAGVTQTPRYLIKTRGQQVTLSCSPISGHRSVSWYQQTPGQGLQFLFEYFSETQRNKGNFPGRFSGRQFSNSRSEMNVSTLELGDSALYLCASSLAGAGGFYGYTFGSGTRLTVV.

This clone was detected only a few times. V is TRBV2 and J is TRBJ1-1; D unclear. Germline loops: CDR1 SNHLY, CDR2 FYNNEI. V lost 7 bases to trimming and J lost 1 base, with 16 bases between them. This CDR3 region has 15 residues. The CDR3 loop is CASNGRDSWNTEAFF. The CDR3 DNA reads TGTGCCAGCAACGGACGGGATTCGTGGAACACTGAAGCTTTCTTT.

There are a few counts of this clone. The chain combines TRBV27 with TRBJ1-5, with a tentative D call TRBD1 (5 bases). Between the trimmed V and J ends, which lost 7 bases and 3 bases, there was a span of 22 bases. The CDR3 totals 17 residues. The V gene's germline CDR1 is MNHEY and CDR2 SMNVEV (reference sequence). CDR3 sequence reads: CASTLLLLPGPNQPQHF. The CDR3 nucleotides read TGTGCCAGCACCCTCCTGCTCCTCCCAGGGCCCAATCAGCCCCAGCATTTT.

This rearrangement joins TRBV2 to TRBJ1-3; D might be TRBD1 (6 bases). Germline CDR1 reads SNHLY; CDR2 reads FYNNEI. Trimming left V 2 bases short and J 0 bases short, with 11 bases between. The CDR3 is 16 residues long. CDR3 protein: CASSERTAVSGNTIYF. The CDR3 DNA follows: TGTGCCAGCAGTGAAAGGACAGCAGTCTCTGGAAACACCATATATTTT.

V and J are TRBV30 and TRBJ2-1; D perhaps matches TRBD1 (6 bases). V was pared by 3 bases and J by 0 bases, with 15 bases between. CDR3 size: 16 residues. The germline CDR1 and CDR2 sequences are GTSNPN and SVGIG (reference sequence). The CDR3 is CAWRVPQGNSYNEQFF. DNA of the CDR3: TGTGCCTGGAGAGTTCCCCAGGGGAACTCCTACAATGAGCAGTTCTTC.

This clone was counted between two and nine times. V usage is TRBV6-1 and J usage is TRBJ2-7; D ambiguous. CDR3 length: 15 residues. Germline CDR1 and CDR2: MNHNS and SASEGT. V lost 5 bases and J lost 2, with 16 bases in between. CDR3 nucleotide sequence: TGTGCCAGCAGTTTCCTCCGCTACTCACCCTACGAGCAGTACTTC. It specifies CASSFLRYSPYEQYF.

This sequence joins TRBV27 and TRBJ1-2; TRBD1 is a possible D gene (5 bases). This CDR3 comprises 13 residues. Germline loops: CDR1 MNHEY, CDR2 SMNVEV (reference sequence). V dropped 2 bases and J dropped 4 bases, with 8 bases sitting between them. CDR3 protein: CASSLNRFYGYTF. CDR3 bases: TGTGCCAGCAGTTTAAACAGGTTCTATGGCTACACCTTC.

The rearrangement links TRBV5-4 to TRBJ2-1; TRBD1 matches at 10 bases. The germline V gene has CDR1 SGHNT and CDR2 YYREEE (reference sequence). The trim removed 4 bases at V and 4 bases at J, leaving 5 bases unmatched. The CDR3 is 15 amino acids. The CDR3 reads CASSRDRGEYNEQFF. CDR3 nucleotides: TGTGCCAGCAGCCGGGACAGGGGCGAATACAATGAGCAGTTCTTC.

The chain has TRBV4-2 and TRBJ2-2; D is possibly TRBD1 (6 bases). V lost 1 base and J 7 bases, leaving 7 bases between the germline ends. The germline CDR1 and CDR2 sequences are LGHNA and YNFKEQ. This CDR3 is 13 amino acids long. In DNA, the CDR3 is TGTGCCAGCAGCCAAGGGACAGTCGGGGAGCTGTTTTTT. Protein sequence: CASSQGTVGELFF.

In its sample, this clone was seen a few times. J is TRBJ2-3 and V is TRBV7-3; possible D gene TRBD2, 6 bases. Trimming removed 2 bases at V and 0 bases at J, with 12 bases between. Germline V CDR1 and CDR2: SGHTA, FQGTGA. The CDR3 totals 16 residues. The chain's CDR3 is CASSLGLLSSTDTQYF. The CDR3 region has the DNA TGTGCCAGCAGCTTAGGACTACTATCTAGCACAGATACGCAGTATTTT.

This rearrangement joins TRBV7-9 to TRBJ2-3; 10 bases map to TRBD1. The CDR3 is 15 amino acids. CDR1 is SEHNR and CDR2 is FQNEAQ in the germline V gene (reference sequence). With V trimmed by 4 bases and J by 3 bases, 4 bases remained unmatched. The CDR3 spells CASSYPGQGTDTQYF. The CDR3 nucleotides are TGTGCCAGCAGCTACCCGGGACAGGGGACAGATACGCAGTATTTT.

The rearrangement uses TRBV5-1 and TRBJ2-3; 7 positions agree with TRBD2. The CDR3 runs 14 residues. Germline trimming cut 5 bases from V and 3 bases from J; bases unmatched to any gene: 6. Germline V gene lookup returns CDR1 SGHRS and CDR2 YFSETQ. This chain's CDR3 is CASRLAGVTDTQYF. CDR3 in DNA: TGCGCCAGCAGGCTGGCGGGAGTGACAGATACGCAGTATTTT.

V usage is TRBV7-2 and J usage is TRBJ1-5; no clear D gene. V gave up 1 base and J gave up 2 bases, with 3 bases separating them. Looked up from germline, CDR1 is SGHTA and CDR2 is FQGNSA. This CDR3 has 13 amino acids. CDR3 DNA sequence: TGTGCCAGCAGCTTAGACGGCAATCAGCCCCAGCATTTT. The encoded protein is CASSLDGNQPQHF.

This clone was seen just once. The J gene is TRBJ1-1, the V gene TRBV12-5; D possibly corresponds to TRBD1 (6 bases). V lost 9 bases, J lost 4 bases, and 15 bases lay in between. Germline V CDR1 and CDR2: LGHNT, FRNRAP. The CDR3 extends over 13 amino acids. CDR3 region: CASGKQGGTEAFF. The CDR3 DNA reads TGTGCTAGCGGAAAACAGGGCGGCACTGAAGCTTTCTTT. The full variable domain, completed using reference TRBV12-5 and TRBJ1-1, is DARVTQTPRHKVTEMGQEVTMRCQPILGHNTVFWYRQTMMQGLELLAYFRNRAPLDDSGMPKDRFSAEMPDATLATLKIQPSEPRDSAVYFCASGKQGGTEAFFGQGTRLTVV.

The chain combines TRBV2 with TRBJ1-5; D call uncertain. V dropped 4 bases and J dropped 7 bases, with 14 bases sitting between them. CDR1 is SNHLY and CDR2 is FYNNEI in the germline V gene. The CDR3 is 14 residues long. CDR3 residues: CASSAGPAGQPQHF. The CDR3 DNA reads TGTGCCAGCAGTGCTGGCCCGGCGGGCCAGCCCCAGCATTTT. The variable domain in full, completed from reference TRBV2 and TRBJ1-5, reads EPEVTQTPSHQVTQMGQEVILRCVPISNHLYFYWYRQILGQKVEFLVSFYNNEISEKSEIFDDQFSVERPDGSNFTLKIRSTKLEDSAMYFCASSAGPAGQPQHFGDGTRLSIL.

The chain employs TRBV5-1 and TRBJ2-3; D ambiguous. Trimming pared 0 bases from V and 2 bases from J, leaving 16 bases between. Germline V gives CDR1 SGHRS, CDR2 YFSETQ. This CDR3 spans 17 amino acids. This chain's CDR3 is CASSLEPYPLSTDTQYF. Written as DNA, the CDR3 is TGCGCCAGCAGCTTGGAGCCCTATCCACTCTCCACAGATACGCAGTATTTT.

This clone has a handful of counts. This chain uses TRBV7-2 with TRBJ2-7, with 12 nucleotides matching TRBD2. J gave up 12 bases and V 5 bases, and 5 bases lay outside the gene matches. The CDR3 is 12 residues long. In germline, CDR1 is SGHTA, CDR2 FQGNSA. The CDR3 sequence is CASSLQTSGRYF. The CDR3 DNA reads as TGTGCCAGCAGCCTCCAGACTAGCGGGAGGTACTTC.

Turning to this clone: At one end, the junction sequence differs from germline, possibly due to a read error. The chain joins TRBV18 to TRBJ1-1; no clear D. This CDR3 is 14 amino acids long. The germline CDR1 and CDR2 sequences are KGHSH and LQKENI. CDR3 nucleotides: TGTGCCGGCTCACTCGAGGACGGAGACACTGAAGCTTTCTTT. This codes for CAGSLEDGDTEAFF.

The chain has TRBV7-9 and TRBJ1-6, with 7 bases fitting TRBD1. CDR3 length: 17 residues. V lost 1 base to trimming and J lost 6 bases; unmatched junction nucleotides: 9. Per germline, CDR1 SEHNR and CDR2 FQNEAQ (reference sequence). The CDR3 here is CASSLGGGGGGNSPLHF. CDR3 coding DNA: TGTGCCAGCAGCTTAGGAGGAGGGGGCGGTGGTAATTCACCCCTCCACTTT.

Worth noting for this clone: The same CDR3 is also encoded by other DNA sequences in this sample. This chain connects TRBV30 to TRBJ2-5; D not certain. The V end lost 0 bases, the J end lost 2 bases, and 7 bases lay between the germline ends. Germline CDR1 and CDR2: GTSNPN and SVGIG (reference sequence). This CDR3 is built from 13 residues. The CDR3 DNA sequence: TGTGCCTGGAGTGTACGATTGCAAGAGACCCAGTACTTC. Translated: CAWSVRLQETQYF.

This clone showed up just a few times. The chain combines TRBV5-4 with TRBJ2-1, with 15 bases matching TRBD2. Unmatched junction bases numbered 6, after V lost 4 bases and J lost 10 bases. The CDR3 is 15 amino acids. Germline lookup yields CDR1 SGHNT and CDR2 YYREEE (reference sequence). CDR3 region: CASSKGLAGGTEQFF. CDR3 DNA sequence: TGTGCCAGCAGCAAGGGACTAGCGGGAGGAACAGAGCAGTTCTTC.

This clone came up a few times. J is TRBJ1-2 and V is TRBV27; a weak D match, TRBD1 (5 bases). The CDR3 covers 14 residues. Germline V gene lookup returns CDR1 MNHEY and CDR2 SMNVEV (reference sequence). The germline V and J ends were trimmed by 2 bases and 7 bases, with 14 bases remaining between them. CDR3 sequence: CASSLGREGFGYTF. CDR3 in DNA: TGTGCCAGCAGTTTAGGCAGGGAGGGCTTTGGCTACACCTTC.